This T cell receptor beta chain was identified in a study of cytomegalovirus exposure and HLA in healthy donors. CDR1 is GTSNPN, CDR2 SVGIG, per germline (reference sequence). The CDR3 contains 14 residues. V was clipped by 4 bases and J by 4 bases; unmatched bases: 8. A word on this clone: Its antigen is currently unknown.

Study-level findings and limits: The study designated around 150 TCR beta chains cytomegalovirus-associated.

A multiplex PCR was run with 60 Vbeta primers and 13 Jbeta primers. Profiling relied on immunoSEQ multiplex PCR, and the TCRdb table lists in-frame clones only, not all of them. The sample records over 150,000 clones, roughly 80% being singletons. The clonotype originates from a man in his late teens or twenties in good health and CMV-seronegative. The chain uses TRBV30 and TRBJ2-5; 8 bases fit TRBD1. Sample: PBMCs. The CDR3 loop is CAWTRTGGGETQYF. In DNA form, the CDR3 reads TGTGCCTGGACACGAACAGGGGGAGGAGAGACCCAGTACTTC.